This TCR beta chain came from a study of T-cell reconstitution after alpha-beta-depleted transplantation in children (dated by TCRdb to the mid-2010s). Study-wide context: The study quantitatively tracked T-cell immune reconstitution after TCRalphabeta/CD19-depleted allogeneic hematopoietic cell transplantation in children using TCR repertoire profiling. Overall study results and their limits: In some patients, the high TCRbeta diversity seen at day 60 was put down to recipient T cells and intrathymic progenitors that had survived conditioning. Apparently early alphabetaT-cell count recovery about two months after transplant reportedly relied on only several hundred rapidly expanded clones derived from non-depleted graft cells. Hyperexpanded clone frequencies declined over subsequent months; after one year, T-cell counts and TCRbeta diversity were mostly attributed to newly produced T cells.

The sample's treatment or condition label is to be understood as: allogeneic hematopoietic cell transplantation with graft depleted of TCRalphabeta T cells and CD19 B cells. The children who served as transplant recipients had been given grafts of TCRalphabeta/CD19-depleted allogeneic hematopoietic cells. This clonotype was seen a handful of times. Its binding antigen is unknown. No base quality information exists; no much larger clone differs at one position. The CDR3 measures 18 amino acids from cysteine to phenylalanine. Only CDR3 DNA is held: 54 bases, read in frame from base 1. From a lookup of the germline V gene, CDR1 and CDR2 are KGHSH and LQKENI. At the junction V is shortened by 3 bases and J by 2 bases; bases outside the gene matches: 10. Library preparation used PCR. The sample was run on an Illumina HiSeq 2500. TCR library preparation used molecular barcoding, with unique molecular identifiers applied to normalize quantification of the TCRbeta repertoire. TCRdb itself trimmed the public reads at Q25 with fastp, ran MiXCR and retained productive beta chains. Each entry merges the rows of one CDR3 protein and shows their most common DNA and genes. For this sample the table gives 500,000 to 750,000 distinct CDR3 sequences, of which over 10% were detected only once. The leading ten clones occupy 2.2% of the sample.

The source was PBMCs, mostly from graft donor cells, collected 360 days after TCRalphabeta/CD19-depleted stem cell transplant. The rearrangement combines TRBV18 with TRBJ2-4; TRBD1 aligns with 10 central bases. This receptor was identified in a male patient between 10 and 17 years old who had a stem cell transplant for acute myeloid leukemia, so the T cells may come from the graft donor. The CDR3 loop reads CASSPPATGGVSKNIQYF. The DNA reads as follows: TGTGCCAGCTCACCCCCTGCGACAGGGGGCGTATCCAAAAACATTCAGTACTTC.